The 6 T cell receptor beta chains presented below share a single source sample, sequenced in a study of blood T cell repertoires in COVID-19. Data came from immunoSEQ multiplex PCR; TCRdb stores just in-frame clones and leaves some out. The sample includes around 200,000 clones, 90% of them seen just once. The source material was PBMCs or T cells enriched from blood (not recorded which). The receptor set was obtained from a young man who had recovered from COVID-19.

This sequence joins TRBV4-1 and TRBJ1-2, with 9 bases aligning to TRBD1. V shed 0 bases, J shed 7 bases, and the junction held 6 bases outside the gene matches. The CDR3 contains 15 residues. Looked up from germline, CDR1 is MGHRA and CDR2 is YSYEKL. CDR3 sequence: CASSQDLGTGSGYTF. The CDR3 DNA reads TGCGCCAGCAGCCAAGATCTCGGGACAGGGAGTGGCTACACCTTC.

The CDR3 is CATSRFRGEEQFF. DNA of the CDR3: TGTGCCACCAGCAGGTTTCGGGGGGAAGAGCAGTTCTTC. This chain links TRBV15 with TRBJ2-1, with 7 positions matching TRBD2. Trimming removed 3 bases from V and 10 bases from J; junction bases left unmatched: 6. Germline CDR1 reads LNHNV; CDR2 reads YYDKDF (reference sequence). This CDR3 spans 13 amino acids.

The CDR3 DNA reads as TGTGCCAGCAGTTTAACTCGAAGCAAAGCCGACAGGGACTACGAGCAGTACTTC. This sequence encodes CASSLTRSKADRDYEQYF. The chain is built from TRBV28 and TRBJ2-7, with 7 bases identical to TRBD1. The germline V gene has CDR1 MDHEN and CDR2 SYDVKM. The CDR3 has 18 amino acids. The V segment lost 2 bases and the J segment 3 bases; nucleotides outside the gene matches: 16.

V gene TRBV9 combines with J gene TRBJ1-2, with D maybe TRBD1 (5 bases). Trimming removed 4 bases from V and 5 bases from J, with 18 bases in between. The germline CDR1 and CDR2 sequences are SGDLS and YYNGEE. CDR3 length: 15 residues. In nucleotides, the CDR3 is TGTGCCAGCAGCCTCGTAGGGTCAGGGTGGTATGGCTACACCTTC. Residues: CASSLVGSGWYGYTF.

This chain links TRBV25-1 with TRBJ2-3, with 12 nucleotides matching TRBD2. Germline V gene data show CDR1 as MGHDK and CDR2 as SYGVNS. This CDR3 has 16 amino acids. J was trimmed by 5 bases and V by 4 bases; bases with no gene match: 7. The CDR3 reads CASSVTSGGGKDTQYF. For the CDR3, the DNA is TGTGCCAGCAGTGTGACTAGCGGGGGCGGTAAAGATACGCAGTATTTT.

The chain is built from TRBV6-2 or TRBV6-3 and TRBJ2-1; a weak D match, TRBD1 (5 bases). Germline loops: CDR1 MNHEY, CDR2 SVGEGT. The length of the CDR3 is 15 residues. The V and J ends lost 5 bases and 6 bases respectively, with 17 bases between them. The CDR3 region is CASSHPPRAGNEQFF. The CDR3 DNA is TGTGCCAGCAGTCACCCTCCCAGGGCTGGCAATGAGCAGTTCTTC.